This TCR beta chain was observed in a study of T cells expressing NK-cell markers. Reprocessing the 5' RACE reads, TCRdb reports a single entry for every CDR3 protein and omits DNA. The table for this sample gives a few hundred thousand distinct CDR3 sequences. There are 15 residues in the CDR3. The TCR comes from a man aged 18-69 years in good health. The genes are TRBV12-3 or TRBV12-4 and TRBJ2-7; TCRdb's D call of TRBD1 is untestable without DNA. Material: blood T cells: a sorted CD56 or NKG2C T cell subset, CD4+ or CD8+ T cells, or bulk PBMC T cells (not recorded which). This chain's CDR3 is CASSPRLSGNYEQYF.